This is a list of T cell receptor beta chains from one sample in a study of blood T cells in healthy people across ages. TCRdb ran MiXCR on the 5' RACE reads and lists one entry per CDR3 protein. Of more than 650,000 distinct CDR3 sequences in the sample, approximately 22% were seen once. The sample consisted of blood. The receptors originated from a man between 70 and 80 years old in good health. CDR3s include the opening cysteine and the closing phenylalanine or tryptophan. D genes are given only for firm matches. A row's size may be missing; if present it is once, few, many or a size class.

TRBJ1-1	15	-	TRBV20-1	-	TGCAGTGCTAGAGATCAGGGTGGCATGAACACTGAAGCTTTCTTT	CSARDQGGMNTEAFF
TRBJ1-2	14	TRBD1	TRBV5-1	-	TGCGCCAGCAGCTTCCGGGACAGGGGACATGGCTACACCTTC	CASSFRDRGHGYTF
TRBJ1-2	17	-	TRBV5-1	few	TGCGCCAGCAGCACGACAGGAGAGAACCCAAGAGGTTATGGCTACACCTTC	CASSTTGENPRGYGYTF
TRBJ2-3	16	-	TRBV24-1	-	TGTGCCACCAGTGACCGGACTACTAGAAGGCCAGATACGCAGTATTTT	CATSDRTTRRPDTQYF
TRBJ2-1	14	-	TRBV28	-	TGTGCCAGCAGTTCCTTTAGGGGGGACAATGAGCAGTTCTTC	CASSSFRGDNEQFF
TRBJ2-3	15	-	TRBV29-1	few	TGCAGCGTTGAACCGACTAGTATCGGAACAGATACGCAGTATTTT	CSVEPTSIGTDTQYF
TRBJ2-5	11	-	TRBV2	-	TGTGCCAGCCGACCAGAAGAGACCCAGTACTTC	CASRPEETQYF
TRBJ1-2	15	TRBD1	TRBV20-1	-	TGCAGTGCTAGTCTCGGACAGGGGATTTTCTATGGCTACACCTTC	CSASLGQGIFYGYTF
TRBJ2-5	13	-	TRBV5-1	few	TGCGCCAGCAGCCCTGTGGTTACGGAGACCCAGTACTTC	CASSPVVTETQYF
TRBJ2-1	14	-	TRBV15	few	TGTGCCACCGGCTTCCCGGGACCCTACAATGAGCAGTTCTTC	CATGFPGPYNEQFF
TRBJ1-2	15	TRBD1	TRBV7-2	-	TGTGCCAGCAGCGAAGAACAGGGGACATACTATGGCTACACCTTC	CASSEEQGTYYGYTF
TRBJ2-1	15	TRBD2	TRBV20-1	-	TGCAGTGCTAGAGTCAGCGGGGGCCCCTTACATGAGCAGTTCTTC	CSARVSGGPLHEQFF
TRBJ1-3	19	TRBD1	TRBV11-2	-	TGTGCCAGCAGCTTAGGGCCCGGGACAGGGGGCGGATTCGGAAACACCATATATTTT	CASSLGPGTGGGFGNTIYF
TRBJ2-2	13	-	TRBV7-8	-	TGTGCCAGCAGCTTAAAGCACACCGGGGAGCTGTTTTTT	CASSLKHTGELFF
TRBJ2-3	15	-	TRBV7-2	few	TGTGCCAGCAGCTTAGATCTGTTTCCCACAGATACGCAGTATTTT	CASSLDLFPTDTQYF
TRBJ1-1	13	TRBD1	TRBV12-3/TRBV12-4	many	TGTGCCAGTCGGACAGGGTTGAACACTGAAGCTTTCTTT	CASRTGLNTEAFF
TRBJ2-1	13	-	TRBV7-9	few	TGTGCCAGCAGTTTGAGCGGGTTAGATGAGCAGTTCTTC	CASSLSGLDEQFF
TRBJ1-2	15	TRBD1	TRBV28	-	TGTGCCAGCAGTAGAAAAGGGACAGGGAACTATGGCTACACCTTC	CASSRKGTGNYGYTF
TRBJ2-5	14	-	TRBV28	-	TGTGCCAGCGGGGGGAGTGGGGGTTTGAGGACCCAGTACTTC	CASGGSGGLRTQYF
TRBJ2-7	14	-	TRBV6-6	-	TGTGCCAGCAGTTACTCGGGGTTTGGCTACGAGCAGTACTTC	CASSYSGFGYEQYF
TRBJ1-1	17	-	TRBV12-3/TRBV12-4	few	TGTGCCAGCAGTCCCTCACGCGACAGGATTATGAACACTGAAGCTTTCTTT	CASSPSRDRIMNTEAFF
TRBJ1-2	12	-	TRBV7-9	-	TGTGCCAACAGAGACGGGCGGGATGGCTACACCTTC	CANRDGRDGYTF
TRBJ2-7	13	-	TRBV7-9	-	TGTGCCAGCAGCGAGGACCTTGGCTACGAGCAGTACTTC	CASSEDLGYEQYF
TRBJ2-7	16	TRBD1	TRBV6-1	few	TGTGCCAGCAGAGGATCCGGGACAGGGATGGACTACGAGCAGTACTTC	CASRGSGTGMDYEQYF
TRBJ1-2	14	-	TRBV6-1	few	TGTGCCAGCAGTGAGCACAGGGCAAAATATGGCTACACCTTC	CASSEHRAKYGYTF
TRBJ1-2	15	TRBD1	TRBV6-1	-	TGTGCCAGCAGCCACCAGGGACAGGGCGGCTATGGCTACACCTTC	CASSHQGQGGYGYTF
TRBJ1-4	13	-	TRBV25-1	few	TGTGCCAGCAGTGTACAGGATAATGAAAAACTGTTTTTT	CASSVQDNEKLFF
TRBJ2-3	14	-	TRBV6-1	few	TGCGCCAGCAGAGCTCCGGGACACTCAGATACGCAGTATTTT	CASRAPGHSDTQYF
TRBJ2-5	13	-	TRBV5-1	-	TGCGCCGGCAGCCCGGGACTGGAAGAGACCCAGTACTTC	CAGSPGLEETQYF
TRBJ1-2	16	TRBD1	TRBV7-2	few	TGTGCCAGCAGCCCTCACTCGGGACAGGGGATAGGAGGCTACACCTTC	CASSPHSGQGIGGYTF
TRBJ1-2	17	-	TRBV6-5	-	TGTGCCTCTAGTGAAGGGGGGCTCACTTCTAGACTCTATGGCTACACCTTC	CASSEGGLTSRLYGYTF
TRBJ1-5	15	-	TRBV20-1	many	TGCAGTGCTGTCGACTGGACTTATAGCAATCAGCCCCAGCATTTT	CSAVDWTYSNQPQHF
TRBJ2-7	15	-	TRBV12-3/TRBV12-4	-	TGTGCCAGCAGTTTTGGTACAGGGAAAAATTACGAGCAGTACTTC	CASSFGTGKNYEQYF
TRBJ2-3	15	-	TRBV5-5	-	TGTGCCAGCAGCCTCCCCGTTGCAAGGACAGATACGCAGTATTTT	CASSLPVARTDTQYF
TRBJ2-3	16	-	TRBV20-1	once	TGCAGTGCTAGGGAGCCCCCGAGCGCCTGGCGGTATACGCAGTATTTT	CSAREPPSAWRYTQYF
TRBJ1-4	15	-	TRBV11-2	-	TGTGCCAGCAGCTTAGCGGGGGGAAAGTTCGGAAAACTGTTTTTT	CASSLAGGKFGKLFF
TRBJ2-6	17	-	TRBV11-2	-	TGTGCCAGCAGCTTACTGGCGGGGTCCTCTGGGGCCAACGTCCTGACTTTC	CASSLLAGSSGANVLTF
TRBJ2-5	14	-	TRBV5-1	-	TGCGCCAGCAGCCTTGCGCAGATCCAAGAGACCCAGTACTTC	CASSLAQIQETQYF
TRBJ2-7	14	TRBD1	TRBV12-3/TRBV12-4	few	TGTGCCAGCAGTCACGGGACAGGGCGCTACGAGCAGTACTTC	CASSHGTGRYEQYF
TRBJ2-5	15	TRBD2	TRBV14	-	TGTGCCAGCAGCCAAGGAGCGGGACCCTGGGAGACCCAGTACTTC	CASSQGAGPWETQYF
TRBJ2-2	15	TRBD2	TRBV2	-	TGTGCCAGCAGTGAATGGGGACTAGCCCCCGGGGAGCTGTTTTTT	CASSEWGLAPGELFF
TRBJ1-3	15	-	TRBV7-2	-	TGTGCCAGCAGCTTAAGCGCGGGGGCTGGAAACACCATATATTTT	CASSLSAGAGNTIYF
TRBJ2-6	15	-	TRBV5-6	-	TGTGCCAGCAGCTTGTGGGGCGCCGGGGCCAACGTCCTGACTTTC	CASSLWGAGANVLTF
TRBJ2-1	16	TRBD2	TRBV13	many	TGTGCCAGCAGCTTAGGACTAGCGGGAGGGTACAATGAGCAGTTCTTC	CASSLGLAGGYNEQFF
TRBJ2-1	16	TRBD2	TRBV20-1	-	TGCAGTGCTAGAGAAACCCGGGCTAGCGGGAGAAATGAGCAGTTCTTC	CSARETRASGRNEQFF
TRBJ2-5	15	-	TRBV28	-	TGTGCCAACTCAAAAACCGGGACTGGCCAAGAGACCCAGTACTTC	CANSKTGTGQETQYF
TRBJ1-2	15	-	TRBV6-5	few	TGTGCCAGCAGGCCAGCCGGGGAGGGAGACTATGGCTACACCTTC	CASRPAGEGDYGYTF
TRBJ1-4	15	-	TRBV12-3/TRBV12-4	-	TGTGCCAGCAAACCCTCCGGGGGGACTAATGAAAAACTGTTTTTT	CASKPSGGTNEKLFF
TRBJ2-2	16	TRBD1	TRBV10-2	-	TGCGCCAGCAGTGATCCGGGACAGGGGAACACCGGGGAGCTGTTTTTT	CASSDPGQGNTGELFF
TRBJ1-4	20	-	TRBV20-1	once	TGCAGTGCTAGAGGGGTACAGACCCAAAAACCCCGTTCAACTAATGAAAAACTGTTTTTT	CSARGVQTQKPRSTNEKLFF